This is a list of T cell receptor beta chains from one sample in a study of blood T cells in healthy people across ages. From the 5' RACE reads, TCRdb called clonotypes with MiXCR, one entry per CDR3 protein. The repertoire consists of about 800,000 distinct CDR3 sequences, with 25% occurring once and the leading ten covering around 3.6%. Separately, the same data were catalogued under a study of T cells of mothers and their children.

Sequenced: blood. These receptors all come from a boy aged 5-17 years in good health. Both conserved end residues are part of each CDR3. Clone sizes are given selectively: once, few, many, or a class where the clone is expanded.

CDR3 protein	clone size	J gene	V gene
CSATTNSPLHF	NA	TRBJ1-6	TRBV20-1
CASSYSFLGQDSAYEQYF	NA	TRBJ2-7	TRBV6-2/TRBV6-3
CSVEDLGETQYF	many	TRBJ2-5	TRBV29-1
CAISALEVREQYF	NA	TRBJ2-7	TRBV10-3
CASRQGRNNEKLFF	few	TRBJ1-4	TRBV2
CASSYPTKQETQYF	NA	TRBJ2-5	TRBV28
CASSSYGTSENIQYF	few	TRBJ2-4	TRBV5-1
CASSPPDREQFF	few	TRBJ2-1	TRBV18
CASSQDRAGGYYNEQFF	NA	TRBJ2-1	TRBV4-1
CAIITEGHNEQFF	NA	TRBJ2-1	TRBV10-3
CASSSPSKETQYF	few	TRBJ2-5	TRBV28
CASRREGAYNEQFF	many	TRBJ2-1	TRBV12-3/TRBV12-4
CSGGGAGTSYEQYF	NA	TRBJ2-7	TRBV20-1
CASSLAAGEETQYF	many	TRBJ2-5	TRBV5-1
CSARDLERAGAYEQYF	few	TRBJ2-7	TRBV20-1
CASSPDQGYNSPLHF	NA	TRBJ1-6	TRBV5-1
CASSLVGLGPKEKLFF	NA	TRBJ1-4	TRBV7-2
CASKGGTPRAGELFF	few	TRBJ2-2	TRBV28
CSVEDPGFQSGNTIYF	few	TRBJ1-3	TRBV29-1
CASNFADTQYF	NA	TRBJ2-3	TRBV7-9
CASSLVATETETQYF	few	TRBJ2-5	TRBV9
CASSLGTSGNNEQFF	many	TRBJ2-1	TRBV11-2